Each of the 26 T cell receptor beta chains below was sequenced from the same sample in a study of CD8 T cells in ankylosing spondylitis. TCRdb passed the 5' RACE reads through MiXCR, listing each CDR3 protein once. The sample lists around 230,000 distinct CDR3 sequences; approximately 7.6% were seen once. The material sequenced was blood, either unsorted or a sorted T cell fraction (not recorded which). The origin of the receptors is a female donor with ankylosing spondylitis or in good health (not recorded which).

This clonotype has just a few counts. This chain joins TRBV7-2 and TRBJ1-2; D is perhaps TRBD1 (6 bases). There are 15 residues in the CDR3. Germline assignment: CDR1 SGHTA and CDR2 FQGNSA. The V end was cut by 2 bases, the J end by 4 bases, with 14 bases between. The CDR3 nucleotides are TGTGCCAGCAGCTTATTACAGGGATCAACCTATGGCTACACCTTC. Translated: CASSLLQGSTYGYTF.

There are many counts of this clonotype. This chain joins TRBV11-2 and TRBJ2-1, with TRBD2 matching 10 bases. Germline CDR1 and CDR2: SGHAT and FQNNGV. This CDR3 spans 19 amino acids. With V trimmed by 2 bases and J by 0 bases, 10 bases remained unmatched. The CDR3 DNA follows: TGTGCCAGCAGCTTATGGGGAAGGGAGCGGGAGGGCTCCTACAATGAGCAGTTCTTC. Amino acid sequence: CASSLWGREREGSYNEQFF.

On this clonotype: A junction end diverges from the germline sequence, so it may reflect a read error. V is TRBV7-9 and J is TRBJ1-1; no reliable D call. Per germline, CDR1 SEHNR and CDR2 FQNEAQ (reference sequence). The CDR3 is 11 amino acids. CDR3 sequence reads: CAGSSGTEAFF. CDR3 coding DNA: TGTGCCGGCAGCTCAGGTACTGAAGCTTTCTTT.

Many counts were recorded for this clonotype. CDR3 DNA: TGTGCCAGCAGCCAAGCGACGGGCTCCTACGAGCAGTACTTC. Its translation: CASSQATGSYEQYF. The chain recombines TRBV4-2 with TRBJ2-7, with no clear D. The germline V gene has CDR1 LGHNA and CDR2 YNFKEQ. The CDR3 spans 14 residues. V gave up 1 base and J gave up 0 bases, with 7 bases separating them.

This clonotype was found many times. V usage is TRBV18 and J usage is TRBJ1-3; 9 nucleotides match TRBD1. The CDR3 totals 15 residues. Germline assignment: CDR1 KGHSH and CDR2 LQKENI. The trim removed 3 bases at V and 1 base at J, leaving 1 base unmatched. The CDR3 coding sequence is TGTGCCAGCTCACCGGGACAGGGTTCTGGAAACACCATATATTTT. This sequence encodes CASSPGQGSGNTIYF.

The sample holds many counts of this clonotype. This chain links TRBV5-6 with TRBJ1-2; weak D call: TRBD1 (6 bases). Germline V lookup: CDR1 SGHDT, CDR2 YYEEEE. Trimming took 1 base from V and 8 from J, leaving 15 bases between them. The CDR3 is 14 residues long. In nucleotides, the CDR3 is TGTGCCAGCAGCTTGACAACAGGGCAGGGGGGCTACACCTTC. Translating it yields CASSLTTGQGGYTF.

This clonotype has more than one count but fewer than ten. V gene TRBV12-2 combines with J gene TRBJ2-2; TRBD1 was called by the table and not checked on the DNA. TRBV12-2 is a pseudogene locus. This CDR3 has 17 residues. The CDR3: CASRLGWDRGPTGELFF. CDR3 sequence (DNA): TGTGCAAGTCGCTTAGGGTGGGACAGGGGGCCAACCGGGGAGCTGTTTTTT.

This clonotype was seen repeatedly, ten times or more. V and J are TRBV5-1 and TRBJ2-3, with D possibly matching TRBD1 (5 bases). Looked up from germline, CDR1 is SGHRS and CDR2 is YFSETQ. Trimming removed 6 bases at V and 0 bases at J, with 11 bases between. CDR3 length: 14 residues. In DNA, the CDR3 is TGCGCCAGCATTGAAGGGGCCAGCACAGATACGCAGTATTTT. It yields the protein CASIEGASTDTQYF. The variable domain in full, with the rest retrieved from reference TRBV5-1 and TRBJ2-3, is KAGVTQTPRYLIKTRGQQVTLSCSPISGHRSVSWYQQTPGQGLQFLFEYFSETQRNKGNFPGRFSGRQFSNSRSEMNVSTLELGDSALYLCASIEGASTDTQYFGPGTRLTVL.

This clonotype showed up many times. Here the CDR3 DNA reads TGTGCCAGCAGCTCAGGGATAGGGATCAACACAGATACGCAGTATTTT. Encoded protein: CASSSGIGINTDTQYF. The chain employs TRBV13 and TRBJ2-3; a weak D match, TRBD1 (5 bases). The CDR3 extends over 16 amino acids. The germline V and J ends were trimmed by 4 bases and 2 bases, with 16 bases remaining between them. The germline V gene has CDR1 PRHDT and CDR2 FYEKMQ (reference sequence).

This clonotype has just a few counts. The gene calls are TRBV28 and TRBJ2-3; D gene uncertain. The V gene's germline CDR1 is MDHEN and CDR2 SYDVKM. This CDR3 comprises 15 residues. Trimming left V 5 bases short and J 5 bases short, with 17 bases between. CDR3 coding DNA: TGTGCCAGCAGTACCAACCCTGGCATCGGAGATACGCAGTATTTT. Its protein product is CASSTNPGIGDTQYF.

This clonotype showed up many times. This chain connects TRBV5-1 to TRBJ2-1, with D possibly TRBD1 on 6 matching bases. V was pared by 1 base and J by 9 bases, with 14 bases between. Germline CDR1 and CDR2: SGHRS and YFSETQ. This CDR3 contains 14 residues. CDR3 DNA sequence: TGCGCCAGCAGCTTGACAGGGTTGCAGGTTGAGCAGTTCTTC. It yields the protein CASSLTGLQVEQFF.

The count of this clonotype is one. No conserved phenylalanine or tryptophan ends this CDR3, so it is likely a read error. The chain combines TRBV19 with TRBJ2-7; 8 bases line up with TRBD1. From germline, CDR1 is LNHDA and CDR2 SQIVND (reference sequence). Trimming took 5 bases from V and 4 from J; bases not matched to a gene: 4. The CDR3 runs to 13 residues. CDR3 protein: CASSFDRGYEQYY. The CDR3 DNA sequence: TGTGCCAGTAGTTTTGACAGGGGATACGAGCAGTACTAC.

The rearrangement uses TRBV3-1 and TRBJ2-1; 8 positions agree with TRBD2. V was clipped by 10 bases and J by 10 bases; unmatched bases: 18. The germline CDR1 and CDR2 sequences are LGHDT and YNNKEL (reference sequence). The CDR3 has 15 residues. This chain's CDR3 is CATTKDQAGDREQFF. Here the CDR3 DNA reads TGTGCCACCACCAAAGATCAAGCGGGAGATCGAGAGCAGTTCTTC.

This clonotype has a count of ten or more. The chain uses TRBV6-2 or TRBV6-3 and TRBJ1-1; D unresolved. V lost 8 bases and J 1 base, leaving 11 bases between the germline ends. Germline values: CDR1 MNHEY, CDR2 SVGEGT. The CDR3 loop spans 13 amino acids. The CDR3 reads CASARQPNTEAFF. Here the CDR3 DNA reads TGTGCCAGCGCAAGACAACCGAACACTGAAGCTTTCTTT.

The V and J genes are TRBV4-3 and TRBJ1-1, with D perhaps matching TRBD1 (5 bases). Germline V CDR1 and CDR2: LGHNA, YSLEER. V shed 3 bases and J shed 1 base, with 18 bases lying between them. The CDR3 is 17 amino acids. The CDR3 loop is CASSQRTAGLPNTEAFF. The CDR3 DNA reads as TGCGCCAGCAGCCAGAGGACCGCGGGACTCCCGAACACTGAAGCTTTCTTT.

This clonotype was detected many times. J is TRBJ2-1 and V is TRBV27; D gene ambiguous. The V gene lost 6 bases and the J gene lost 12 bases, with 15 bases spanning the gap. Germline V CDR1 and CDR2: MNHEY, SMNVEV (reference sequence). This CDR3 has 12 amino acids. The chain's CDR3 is CASRGSSVVQFF. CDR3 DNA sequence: TGTGCCAGCAGGGGGTCAAGCGTTGTGCAGTTCTTC.

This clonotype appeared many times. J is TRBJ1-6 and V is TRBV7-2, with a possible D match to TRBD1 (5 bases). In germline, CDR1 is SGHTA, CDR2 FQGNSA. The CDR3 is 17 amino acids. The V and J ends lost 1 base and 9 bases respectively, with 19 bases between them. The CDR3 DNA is TGTGCCAGCAGCTTAGGTCCGGGGCGGGGTATAATTTCACCCCTCCACTTT. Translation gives CASSLGPGRGIISPLHF. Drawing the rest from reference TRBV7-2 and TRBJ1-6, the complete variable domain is GAGVSQSPSNKVTEKGKDVELRCDPISGHTALYWYRQSLGQGLEFLIYFQGNSAPDKSGLPSDRFSAERTGGSVSTLTIQRTQQEDSAVYLCASSLGPGRGIISPLHFGNGTRLTVT.

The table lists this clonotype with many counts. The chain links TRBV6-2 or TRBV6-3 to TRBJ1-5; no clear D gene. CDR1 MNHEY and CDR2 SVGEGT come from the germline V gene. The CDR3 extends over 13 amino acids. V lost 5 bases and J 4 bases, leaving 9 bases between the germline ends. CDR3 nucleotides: TGTGCCAGCAGTCGGACGGTTAATCAGCCCCAGCATTTT. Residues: CASSRTVNQPQHF.

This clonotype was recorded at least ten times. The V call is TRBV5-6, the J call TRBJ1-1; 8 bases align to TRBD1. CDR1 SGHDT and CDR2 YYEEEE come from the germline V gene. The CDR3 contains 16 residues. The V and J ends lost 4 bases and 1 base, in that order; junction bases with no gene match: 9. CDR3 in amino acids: CASSPEQGGWNTEAFF. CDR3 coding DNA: TGTGCCAGCAGCCCCGAACAGGGGGGATGGAACACTGAAGCTTTCTTT.

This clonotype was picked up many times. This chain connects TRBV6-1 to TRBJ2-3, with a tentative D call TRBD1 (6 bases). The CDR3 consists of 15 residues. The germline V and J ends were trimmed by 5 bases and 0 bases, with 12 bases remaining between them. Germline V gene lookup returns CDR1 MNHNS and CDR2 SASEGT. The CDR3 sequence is CASSPGVGSTDTQYF. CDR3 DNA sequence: TGTGCCAGCAGTCCAGGGGTAGGCAGCACAGATACGCAGTATTTT.

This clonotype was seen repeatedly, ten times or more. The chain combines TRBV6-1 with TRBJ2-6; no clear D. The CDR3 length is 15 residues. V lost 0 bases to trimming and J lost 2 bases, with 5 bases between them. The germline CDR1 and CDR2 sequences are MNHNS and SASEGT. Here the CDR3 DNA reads TGTGCCAGCAGTGAAGCAGGCCCTGGGGCCAACGTCCTGACTTTC. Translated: CASSEAGPGANVLTF.

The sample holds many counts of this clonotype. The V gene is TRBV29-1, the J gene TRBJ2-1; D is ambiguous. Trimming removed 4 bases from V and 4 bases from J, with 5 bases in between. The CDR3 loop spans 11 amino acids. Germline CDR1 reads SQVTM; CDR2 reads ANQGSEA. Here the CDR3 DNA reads TGCAGCGTTGCGATTTACAATGAGCAGTTCTTC. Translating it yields CSVAIYNEQFF.

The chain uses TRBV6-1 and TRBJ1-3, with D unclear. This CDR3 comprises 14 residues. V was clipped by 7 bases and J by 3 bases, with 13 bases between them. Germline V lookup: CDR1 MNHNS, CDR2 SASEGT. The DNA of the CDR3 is TGTGCCAGCACCAGAGGAAGGGATGGAAACACCATATATTTT. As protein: CASTRGRDGNTIYF.

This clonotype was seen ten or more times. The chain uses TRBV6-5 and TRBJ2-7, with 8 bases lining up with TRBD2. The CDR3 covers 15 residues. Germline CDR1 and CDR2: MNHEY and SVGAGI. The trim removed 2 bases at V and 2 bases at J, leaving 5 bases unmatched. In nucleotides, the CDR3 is TGTGCCAGCAGTTACGGGGTAGCGGGGACCTACGAGCAGTACTTC. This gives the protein CASSYGVAGTYEQYF.

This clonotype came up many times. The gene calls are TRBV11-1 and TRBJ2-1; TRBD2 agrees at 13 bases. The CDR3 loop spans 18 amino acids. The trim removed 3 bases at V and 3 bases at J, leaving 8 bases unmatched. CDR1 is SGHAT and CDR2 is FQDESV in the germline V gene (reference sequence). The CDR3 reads CASSLLGGLAGNYNEQFF. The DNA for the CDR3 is TGTGCCAGCAGCTTGTTGGGGGGACTAGCGGGAAACTACAATGAGCAGTTCTTC.

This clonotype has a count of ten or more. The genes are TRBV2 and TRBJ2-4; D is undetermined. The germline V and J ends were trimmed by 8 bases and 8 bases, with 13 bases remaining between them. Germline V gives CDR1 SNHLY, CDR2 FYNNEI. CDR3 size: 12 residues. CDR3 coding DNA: TGTGCCAGCTGGCGTCTCGCCGACATTCAGTACTTC. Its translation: CASWRLADIQYF.